This entry lists 22 T cell receptor beta chains sequenced from one sample in a study of shared clonotypes between healthy human individuals (dated by TCRdb to 2020 to 2022). Library preparation employed the immunoSEQ multiplex PCR assay. Not all clones reach the TCRdb copy of this immuneACCESS table, which keeps in-frame sequences only. Checked studies attribute under half of the gap to unresolved V genes and leave the rest unexplained. In all, the sample holds some 1,900,000 clones, and about 95% of those were seen once. Of the sample, approximately 1% falls within the top ten clones. CD8 naive samples were obtained by positive selection for CCR7 among CD45RO-negative cells, yielding a CD45RA+CCR7+ population from which TemRA cells were excluded. Sequences were obtained from naive CD8+ T cells sorted from blood. In the paper's terms, the cell subset or site label means: CD45RA+CCR7+. Source of these receptors: a man aged 18 to 30 in good health.

The genes are TRBV19 and TRBJ2-7, with TRBD1 matching over 8 bases. CDR1 and CDR2 from the germline V gene are LNHDA and SQIVND (reference sequence). With 5 bases clipped from V and 1 base from J, the junction kept 4 bases outside the gene matches. CDR3 length equals 14 residues. DNA of the CDR3: TGTGCCAGTAGTTTCACAGGGGGATCCTACGAGCAGTACTTC. It encodes CASSFTGGSYEQYF.

The V and J genes are TRBV4-1 and TRBJ2-7; D is undetermined. The V end was cut by 0 bases, the J end by 7 bases, with 16 bases between. The CDR3 is 15 residues long. Germline assignment: CDR1 MGHRA and CDR2 YSYEKL. CDR3 in amino acids: CASSQELAVGYEQYF. Written as DNA, the CDR3 is TGCGCCAGCAGCCAAGAGCTTGCAGTAGGTTATGAGCAGTACTTC.

V gene TRBV19 combines with J gene TRBJ1-1; the D is unclear. V shed 5 bases and J shed 0 bases, with 10 bases lying between them. The germline CDR1 and CDR2 sequences are LNHDA and SQIVND (reference sequence). CDR3 size: 14 residues. In nucleotides, the CDR3 is TGTGCCAGTAGTCTGCCCCCTTTGAACACTGAAGCTTTCTTT. As protein: CASSLPPLNTEAFF.

The chain is built from TRBV30 and TRBJ2-7; TRBD1 is a possible D gene (5 bases). Trimming removed 3 bases at V and 1 base at J, with 13 bases between. The CDR3 has 14 residues. Germline CDR1 reads GTSNPN; CDR2 reads SVGIG (reference sequence). CDR3 nucleotide sequence: TGTGCCTGGAGCGATCCAGGGTTATCCTACGAGCAGTACTTC. Protein product: CAWSDPGLSYEQYF. The complete variable domain, with remaining parts taken from reference TRBV30 and TRBJ2-7, reads SQTIHQWPATLVQPVGSPLSLECTVEGTSNPNLYWYRQAAGRGLQLLFYSVGIGQISSEVPQNLSASRPQDRQFILSSKKLLLSDSGFYLCAWSDPGLSYEQYFGPGTRLTVT.

There are a few counts of this clone. The chain employs TRBV6-5 and TRBJ1-2; D unresolved. The CDR3 has 14 residues. Deletions cut 5 bases from V and 3 bases from J, with 13 bases between. The germline CDR1 and CDR2 sequences are MNHEY and SVGAGI. CDR3 sequence: CASSPMDGYYGYTF. CDR3 bases: TGTGCCAGCAGTCCAATGGACGGTTACTATGGCTACACCTTC.

In this sample, this clone turned up once. The V and J genes are TRBV30 and TRBJ1-6; the D is unclear. The germline V and J ends were trimmed by 5 bases and 4 bases, with 12 bases remaining between them. Germline-derived CDR1 and CDR2 are GTSNPN and SVGIG (reference sequence). The CDR3 totals 14 residues. This CDR3 reads CAWSGDDYNSPLHF. The CDR3 DNA reads as TGTGCCTGGTCCGGGGATGATTATAATTCACCCCTCCACTTT.

The chain links TRBV10-3 to TRBJ2-1; D possibly uses TRBD1 or TRBD2 (5 bases each). CDR3 length equals 15 residues. The V end was cut by 4 bases, the J end by 8 bases, with 18 bases between. The germline V gene encodes CDR1 ENHRY and CDR2 SYGVKD. The CDR3 coding sequence is TGTGCCATCAGTGGCGAGTTAAGGGACCTTCATGAGCAGTTCTTC. It specifies CAISGELRDLHEQFF.

On this clone: The same CDR3 is also encoded by other DNA sequences in this sample. This sequence joins TRBV9 and TRBJ2-7; 7 positions agree with TRBD2. After removal of 2 bases from V and 5 bases from J, the junction contained 4 bases not matched to a gene. CDR3 size: 13 residues. The germline V gene encodes CDR1 SGDLS and CDR2 YYNGEE. Here the CDR3 reads CASSVGGEDEQYF. CDR3 coding DNA: TGTGCCAGCAGCGTGGGAGGGGAGGACGAGCAGTACTTC.

This sequence joins TRBV10-1 and TRBJ2-7, with D tentatively TRBD1 or TRBD2 (5 bases each). Looked up from germline, CDR1 is WNHNN and CDR2 is SYGVQD (reference sequence). This CDR3 is built from 14 residues. The ends were cut back, 1 base at V and 2 bases at J, with 9 bases in the middle. This chain's CDR3 is CASSEYQGAYEQYF. As DNA, the CDR3 is TGCGCCAGCAGTGAGTATCAGGGAGCCTACGAGCAGTACTTC.

The chain couples TRBV5-4 to TRBJ2-7, with a tentative D call TRBD1 (6 bases). Trimming stripped 4 bases from V and 3 bases from J, with 11 bases between. CDR3 length: 13 residues. The germline gives CDR1 SGHNT, CDR2 YYREEE (reference sequence). The CDR3 DNA sequence: TGTGCCAGCAGCCCGGGACAAAACTACGAGCAGTACTTC. Translated: CASSPGQNYEQYF.

This rearrangement joins TRBV13 to TRBJ2-3; TRBD2 aligns across 12 bases. Germline V gene lookup returns CDR1 PRHDT and CDR2 FYEKMQ (reference sequence). This CDR3 region has 18 residues. The V gene end was trimmed by 1 base and the J gene end by 1 base; junction bases not matched to a gene: 6. CDR3 DNA: TGTGCCAGCAGCTTAGAGGCTAGCGGGAGGGCCGGCACAGATACGCAGTATTTT. Translated, it gives CASSLEASGRAGTDTQYF. Looking up the rest from reference TRBV13 and TRBJ2-3 gives the full variable domain: AAGVIQSPRHLIKEKRETATLKCYPIPRHDTVYWYQQGPGQDPQFLISFYEKMQSDKGSIPDRFSAQQFSDYHSELNMSSLELGDSALYFCASSLEASGRAGTDTQYFGPGTRLTVL.

The chain uses TRBV5-4 and TRBJ2-5, with 8 bases aligning to TRBD1. The germline gives CDR1 SGHNT, CDR2 YYREEE (reference sequence). The CDR3 sequence is 14 residues long. Germline trimming cut 4 bases from V and 4 bases from J; bases unmatched to any gene: 6. The CDR3 nucleotides are TGTGCCAGCAGCCCCACTGACAGGGGAGAGACCCAGTACTTC. Its translation is CASSPTDRGETQYF.

The rearrangement joins TRBV5-8 to TRBJ2-5; D remains ambiguous. Germline CDR1 SGHTS, CDR2 YDEGEE. V was trimmed by 7 bases and J by 3 bases, leaving 13 bases between them. The CDR3 runs 13 residues. The CDR3 nucleotides are TGTGCCAGCGCCCGCCCAGTAAAAGAGACCCAGTACTTC. This codes for CASARPVKETQYF.

This chain links TRBV7-2 with TRBJ2-5, with D perhaps TRBD1 or TRBD2 (5 bases each). This CDR3 is 15 amino acids long. Germline CDR1 and CDR2: SGHTA and FQGNSA. Trimming shortened V by 4 bases and J by 1 base, and 13 bases separated the two germline ends. The CDR3 DNA reads TGTGCCAGCAGCTCGGGACCTCCGTTCCAAGAGACCCAGTACTTC. This gives the protein CASSSGPPFQETQYF.

The V call is TRBV4-1, the J call TRBJ2-5, with D maybe TRBD2 (7 bases). V lost 2 bases, J lost 2 bases, and 21 bases lay in between. This CDR3 has 18 residues. Germline values: CDR1 MGHRA, CDR2 YSYEKL. The CDR3 here is CASSQKPGRGGDQETQYF. CDR3 bases: TGCGCCAGCAGCCAAAAACCGGGGAGAGGGGGGGATCAAGAGACCCAGTACTTC.

This clone came up once. V is TRBV10-1 and J is TRBJ2-1; weak D call: TRBD2 (6 bases). The CDR3 spans 14 residues. V lost 3 bases, J lost 5 bases, and 11 bases lay in between. Germline V gene data show CDR1 as WNHNN and CDR2 as SYGVQD (reference sequence). The CDR3 DNA reads as TGCGCCAGCAGTGATGGGGGGAGCCACAATGAGCAGTTCTTC. As protein: CASSDGGSHNEQFF.

The gene calls are TRBV20-1 and TRBJ1-1; D unclear. Germline V lookup: CDR1 DFQATT, CDR2 SNEGSKA (reference sequence). The CDR3 sequence is 10 residues long. The V and J ends lost 6 bases and 10 bases respectively, with 12 bases between them. CDR3 sequence: CSASPSPAFF. CDR3 nucleotides: TGCAGTGCCTCACCGTCCCCAGCTTTCTTT.

The chain couples TRBV9 to TRBJ1-2; 9 bases align to TRBD1. This CDR3 has 16 residues. Per germline, CDR1 SGDLS and CDR2 YYNGEE. The V and J ends lost 4 bases and 2 bases, in that order; junction bases with no gene match: 9. CDR3 region: CASSSRDRAMNYGYTF. The CDR3 nucleotides are TGTGCCAGCAGCTCCCGGGACAGGGCGATGAACTATGGCTACACCTTC.

The gene calls are TRBV19 and TRBJ1-6, with D unresolved. The CDR3 length is 16 residues. V lost 5 bases to trimming and J lost 9 bases, with 20 bases between them. Per the germline V gene, CDR1 is LNHDA and CDR2 is SQIVND (reference sequence). The CDR3 reads CASSVTPAPHPSPLHF. The CDR3 coding sequence is TGTGCCAGTAGTGTGACCCCGGCCCCTCACCCTTCACCCCTCCACTTT.

This rearrangement joins TRBV7-9 to TRBJ1-2, with D possibly TRBD1 on 6 matching bases. The ends were cut back, 4 bases at V and 8 bases at J, with 20 bases in the middle. CDR3 length equals 15 residues. Germline V gene sequence: CDR1 SEHNR, CDR2 FQNEAQ (reference sequence). The CDR3 nucleotides read TGTGCCAGCAGCTCATCTGAAGGGGGATCAGGCGGCTACACCTTC. Translated, it gives CASSSSEGGSGGYTF.

As concerns this clone: Additional DNA sequences in this sample encode the identical CDR3. The chain joins TRBV19 to TRBJ2-1; 7 bases fit TRBD2. The CDR3 has 12 residues. Germline CDR1 and CDR2: LNHDA and SQIVND (reference sequence). Trimming removed 6 bases from V and 7 bases from J; junction bases left unmatched: 3. The CDR3 region has the DNA TGTGCCAGTAGCCTGGGGGGGAATGAGCAGTTCTTC. It translates to CASSLGGNEQFF.

The V call is TRBV4-2, the J call TRBJ2-7, with unresolved D. V lost 0 bases to trimming and J lost 6 bases, with 9 bases between them. This CDR3 has 13 amino acids. Looked up from germline, CDR1 is LGHNA and CDR2 is YNFKEQ. The CDR3 loop is CASSQDVGSEQYF. DNA for the CDR3: TGTGCCAGCAGCCAAGATGTGGGTTCCGAGCAGTACTTC.